This T cell receptor (beta chain) comes out of a study of molecular identifiers for immune sequencing clone quantification. The overall study: Replicates involved a five-way split of RNA from about 20,000 or 100,000 naive CD8 cells, with sequencing of four. Regarding the study as a whole: Spiked Jurkat TCR RNA equivalent to one cell was reportedly detectable in some 960,000 naive cells.

Libraries from naive CD8 cells were generated from roughly 18,000 to 920,000 sorted cells (with 10%, 30% or 50% RNA). As CD8+CD4-CCR7+CD45RA+ cells, naive CD8 T cells were sorted. A remark on this clonotype: Its cognate antigen is unknown.

V was pared by 5 bases and J by 16 bases, with 24 bases between. Germline CDR1 is SNHLY and CDR2 is FYNNEI. This CDR3 is built from 14 residues. TCRdb re-called the PCR reads through MiXCR, storing one row per CDR3 protein. The data contain some 680,000 distinct CDR3 sequences, less than 30% of them singletons. The material sequenced was naive CD8+ T cells from blood, with Jurkat cell RNA spiked in. Subset indicated: FACS-sorted CD8+CD4-CCR7+CD45RA+ naive T cells. The V gene is TRBV2, the J gene TRBJ2-1, with D possibly being TRBD1 (6 bases). This sequence was found in a human donor in good health. Some libraries in this study had Jurkat cell RNA spiked in. For the CDR3, the DNA is TGTGCCAGCAGTACCCCCGGACAGAAGTTTGAAACATTCTTC. Its translation is CASSTPGQKFETFF.